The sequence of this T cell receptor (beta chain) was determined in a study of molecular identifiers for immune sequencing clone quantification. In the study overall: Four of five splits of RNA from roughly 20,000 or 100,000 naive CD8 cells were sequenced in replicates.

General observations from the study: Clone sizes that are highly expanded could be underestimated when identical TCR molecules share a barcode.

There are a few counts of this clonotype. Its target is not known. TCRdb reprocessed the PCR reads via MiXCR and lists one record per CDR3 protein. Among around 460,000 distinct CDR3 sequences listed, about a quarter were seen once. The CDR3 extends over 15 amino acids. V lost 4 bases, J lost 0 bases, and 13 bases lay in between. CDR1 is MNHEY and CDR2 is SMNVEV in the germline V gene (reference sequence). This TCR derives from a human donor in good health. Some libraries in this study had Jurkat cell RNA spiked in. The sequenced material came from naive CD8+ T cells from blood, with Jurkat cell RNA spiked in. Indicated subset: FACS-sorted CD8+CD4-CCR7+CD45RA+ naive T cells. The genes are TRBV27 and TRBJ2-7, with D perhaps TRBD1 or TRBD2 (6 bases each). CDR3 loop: CASSYQGGSSYEQYF. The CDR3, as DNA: TGTGCCAGCAGTTACCAAGGGGGGAGCTCCTACGAGCAGTACTTC.